These 5 T cell receptor beta chains were all obtained from the same sample, sequenced in a study of technical replicates of blood from a handful of donors. TCRdb's table, derived via immunoSEQ multiplex PCR, lists solely in-frame clones and lacks some. The repertoire holds around 75,000 clones, around nine tenths seen once, with 0.25% to 0.35% in the top ten. The specimen sequenced was T cells isolated from PBMCs. These TCRs come from a human donor in good health.

The chain recombines TRBV4-1 with TRBJ2-7; the D is unclear. The CDR3 length is 13 residues. Trimming took 1 base from V and 8 from J, leaving 12 bases between them. The germline V gene has CDR1 MGHRA and CDR2 YSYEKL. The CDR3 DNA reads as TGCGCCAGCAGCCAAGGGCACGATACCCAGCAGTACTTC. Its translation: CASSQGHDTQQYF.

The chain has TRBV19 and TRBJ2-7, with 10 bases fitting TRBD1. Trimming took 3 bases from V and 3 from J; bases not matched to a gene: 2. This CDR3 has 14 amino acids. CDR1 LNHDA and CDR2 SQIVND come from the germline V gene (reference sequence). The CDR3 sequence is CASSIGQGVYEQYF. In DNA form, the CDR3 reads TGTGCCAGTAGTATTGGACAGGGGGTCTACGAGCAGTACTTC.

The chain joins TRBV10-3 to TRBJ2-1; D is ambiguous. The CDR3 length is 15 residues. Trimming left V 0 bases short and J 3 bases short, with 9 bases between. Germline assignment: CDR1 ENHRY and CDR2 SYGVKD. The DNA of the CDR3 is TGTGCCATCAGTGAGTCCTGGCAGGTCTACAATGAGCAGTTCTTC. This codes for CAISESWQVYNEQFF.

CDR3 sequence: CASTAGGRGLSYEQYF. The DNA for the CDR3 is TGTGCCAGCACCGCAGGCGGGAGAGGTTTATCCTACGAGCAGTACTTC. The chain links TRBV28 to TRBJ2-7; the match to TRBD2 covers 7 bases. The germline V gene has CDR1 MDHEN and CDR2 SYDVKM. V lost 7 bases to trimming and J lost 1 base; unmatched junction nucleotides: 13. CDR3 length: 16 amino acids.

The chain joins TRBV5-1 to TRBJ2-5; TRBD1 matches 11 bases. Germline lookup yields CDR1 SGHRS and CDR2 YFSETQ. V dropped 2 bases and J dropped 2; count of bases not matched to a gene: 8. The CDR3 covers 17 residues. CDR3 nucleotides: TGCGCCAGCAGCTTACCAGGACAGGGGGCTTATCAAGAGACCCAGTACTTC. Translation: CASSLPGQGAYQETQYF.